The rows below give T cell receptor beta chains drawn from one sample of a study of T cell responses to AZD1222 COVID-19 vaccine. Some clones are missing from TCRdb's copy, which holds only in-frame ones; the method was immunoSEQ multiplex PCR. The sample comprises 100,000 to 150,000 clones, about 90% of which are singletons, and 1.9% rests with the top ten. The source was peripheral blood, collected 28 days after the second AZD1222 dose. The receptors were gathered from an adult who received the AZD1222 COVID-19 vaccine. CDR3s include the opening cysteine and the closing phenylalanine or tryptophan. The D gene is left open where the match is weak. A row's size may be missing; if present it is once, few, many or a size class.

size	V	J	D	CDR3	DNA
-	TRBV5-1	TRBJ2-2	-	CASSQMINTGELFF	TGCGCCAGCAGCCAAATGATTAACACCGGGGAGCTGTTTTTT
-	TRBV24-1	TRBJ2-5	-	CATSDRPIGETQYF	TGTGCCACCAGTGACCGACCAATTGGCGAGACCCAGTACTTC
-	TRBV19	TRBJ1-5	-	CASSSGFQPQHF	TGTGCCAGTAGTTCAGGGTTTCAGCCCCAGCATTTT
-	TRBV14	TRBJ1-5	-	CASSQDSHQPQHF	TGTGCCAGCAGCCAGGACAGTCATCAGCCCCAGCATTTT
-	TRBV9	TRBJ1-6	TRBD1	CASSLTGDNSPLHF	TGTGCCAGCAGCCTTACAGGGGATAATTCACCCCTCCACTTT
-	TRBV27	TRBJ2-2	-	CASGHHMFRSNTGELFF	TGTGCCAGCGGCCATCATATGTTCCGATCGAACACCGGGGAGCTGTTTTTT
-	TRBV19	TRBJ2-7	-	CASSIGLGLATYEQYF	TGTGCCAGTAGTATAGGTTTGGGACTTGCGACCTACGAGCAGTACTTC
few	TRBV5-1	TRBJ2-2	-	CASTAMGSNTGELFF	TGCGCCAGTACAGCTATGGGGTCGAACACCGGGGAGCTGTTTTTT
-	TRBV27	TRBJ1-4	TRBD1	CASSFSGGEEKLFF	TGTGCCAGCAGTTTCTCAGGGGGCGAAGAAAAACTGTTTTTT
-	TRBV10-2	TRBJ1-1	TRBD1	CASLEAGGRTEAFF	TGCGCCAGCTTAGAGGCAGGGGGGAGGACTGAAGCTTTCTTT
few	TRBV21-1	TRBJ2-6	-	CASSKVSGPGANVLTF	TGTGCCAGCAGCAAAGTGTCAGGGCCTGGGGCCAACGTCCTGACTTTC
-	TRBV2	TRBJ1-1	-	CASSGIQSNTEAFF	TGTGCCAGCAGTGGGATACAGTCGAACACTGAAGCTTTCTTT
once	TRBV5-1	TRBJ2-7	-	CASSLGAGHSYEQYF	TGCGCCAGCAGCTTGGGGGCAGGGCACTCCTACGAGCAGTACTTC